The clone carrying this TCR beta chain was seen a single time. The sample originates from a study of blood T cells in healthy people across ages. Alongside a J-beta primer mix, a sample-barcoded 5' primer served in a second PCR lasting roughly 6 to 11 cycles. A single record per CDR3 protein comes from TCRdb applying MiXCR to the 5' RACE reads. The table includes more than 600,000 distinct CDR3 sequences, just under 25% detected once. Germline values: CDR1 LGHNA, CDR2 YSLEER. The CDR3 consists of 13 residues. Trimming removed 0 bases from V and 10 bases from J, with 9 bases in between. This same sample was also taken into another study, of T cells of mothers and their children.

V gene TRBV4-3 combines with J gene TRBJ2-2; D not resolved. The sample taken for sequencing was blood. The origin of this receptor is a boy between 10 and 17 years old in good health. The CDR3 reads CASSQDSGKELFF. As DNA, the CDR3 is TGCGCCAGCAGCCAAGATTCCGGAAAGGAGCTGTTTTTT.